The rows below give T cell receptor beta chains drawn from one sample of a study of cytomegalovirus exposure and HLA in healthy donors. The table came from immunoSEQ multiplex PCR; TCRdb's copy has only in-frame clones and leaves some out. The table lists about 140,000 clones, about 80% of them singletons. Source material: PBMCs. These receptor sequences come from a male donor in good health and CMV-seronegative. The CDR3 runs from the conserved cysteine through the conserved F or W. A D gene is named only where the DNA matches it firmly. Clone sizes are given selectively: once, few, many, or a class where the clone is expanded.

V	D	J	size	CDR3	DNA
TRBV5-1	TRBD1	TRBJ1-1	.	CASSPTGIGTEAFF	TGCGCCAGCAGCCCGACAGGGATTGGAACTGAAGCTTTCTTT
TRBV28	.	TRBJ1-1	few	CASSLWAGGARAEAFF	TGTGCCAGCAGTTTGTGGGCGGGGGGGGCACGCGCTGAAGCTTTCTTT
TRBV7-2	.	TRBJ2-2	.	CASSRGWRGQNTGELFF	TGTGCCAGCAGCCGCGGTTGGAGGGGGCAGAACACCGGGGAGCTGTTTTTT
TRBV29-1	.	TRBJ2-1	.	CSVVPRVEQFF	TGCAGCGTTGTACCGAGGGTTGAGCAGTTCTTC
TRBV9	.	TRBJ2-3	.	CASSVVGYGTDTQYF	TGTGCCAGCAGCGTAGTCGGGTATGGCACAGATACGCAGTATTTT
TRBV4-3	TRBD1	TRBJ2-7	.	CASSQRRDRRTRQYF	TGCGCCAGCAGCCAACGTCGGGACAGGAGAACCCGGCAGTACTTC
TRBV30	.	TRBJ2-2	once	CACTHGSGGGELFF	TGTGCCTGTACCCATGGCAGCGGAGGCGGGGAGCTGTTTTTT
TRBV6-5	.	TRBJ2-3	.	CASTGTGTDTQYF	TGTGCCAGCACCGGAACAGGCACAGATACGCAGTATTTT
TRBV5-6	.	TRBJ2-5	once	CASSLGPGRASTGTQYF	TGTGCCAGCAGCCTTGGACCCGGCAGGGCAAGCACGGGGACCCAGTACTTC
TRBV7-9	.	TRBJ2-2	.	CASSLPRPNTGELFF	TGTGCCAGCAGCTTACCCCGTCCGAACACCGGGGAGCTGTTTTTT
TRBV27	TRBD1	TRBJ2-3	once	CASSSINRGRDTQYF	TGTGCCAGCAGTTCAATAAACAGGGGGCGAGATACGCAGTATTTT
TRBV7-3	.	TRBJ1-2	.	CASSWAGGQNGYTF	TGTGCCAGCAGCTGGGCGGGGGGCCAGAATGGCTACACCTTC
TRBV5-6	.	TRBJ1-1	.	CASSPGQQTEAFF	TGTGCCAGCAGCCCCGGACAGCAAACCGAAGCTTTCTTT
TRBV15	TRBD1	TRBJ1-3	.	CATSEDRVWGNTIYF	TGTGCCACCAGCGAAGACAGGGTGTGGGGAAACACCATATATTTT
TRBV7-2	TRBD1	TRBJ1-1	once	CASSPQGRNTEAFF	TGTGCCAGCAGCCCACAGGGGCGGAACACTGAAGCTTTCTTT
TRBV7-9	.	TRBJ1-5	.	CASSLEGWGPQHF	TGTGCCAGCAGCTTAGAGGGGTGGGGGCCCCAGCATTTT
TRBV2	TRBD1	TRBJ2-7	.	CASSGDSYEQYF	TGTGCCAGCAGTGGGGACAGCTACGAGCAGTACTTC
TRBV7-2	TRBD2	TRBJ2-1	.	CASSSRGELRNEQFF	TGTGCCAGCAGCTCCCGGGGGGAGCTCCGAAATGAGCAGTTCTTC
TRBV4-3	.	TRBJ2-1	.	CASSQRGSYNEQFF	TGCGCCAGCAGCCAACGGGGGTCCTACAATGAGCAGTTCTTC
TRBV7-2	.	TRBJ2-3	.	CASSPSVLRRTDTQYF	TGTGCCAGCAGCCCCTCGGTTCTCCGGAGAACAGATACGCAGTATTTT
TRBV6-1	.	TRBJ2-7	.	CASTIRRGELYEQYF	TGTGCCAGCACGATTAGGAGGGGCGAACTCTACGAGCAGTACTTC
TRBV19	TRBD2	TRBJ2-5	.	CASSIGLAGTQYF	TGTGCCAGCAGTATAGGACTAGCCGGGACCCAGTACTTC
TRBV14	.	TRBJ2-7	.	CASSQGGRYYEQYF	TGTGCCAGCAGCCAAGGTGGTCGCTACTACGAGCAGTACTTC
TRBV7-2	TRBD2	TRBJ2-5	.	CASSPGTSGGQETQYF	TGTGCCAGCAGCCCAGGGACTAGCGGGGGCCAAGAGACCCAGTACTTC
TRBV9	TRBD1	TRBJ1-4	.	CASSVRQGGLEKLFF	TGTGCCAGCAGCGTTCGACAGGGGGGTTTGGAAAAACTGTTTTTT
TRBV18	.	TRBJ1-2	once	CASSPKEQHYGYTF	TGTGCCAGCTCACCAAAGGAACAGCACTATGGCTACACCTTC
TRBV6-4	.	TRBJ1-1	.	CASSEKGGPATEAFF	TGTGCCAGCAGTGAAAAGGGGGGGCCCGCCACTGAAGCTTTCTTT
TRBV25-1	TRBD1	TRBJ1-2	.	CASSEYKGAHYGYTF	TGTGCCAGCAGTGAATATAAGGGGGCACACTATGGCTACACCTTC
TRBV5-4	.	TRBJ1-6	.	CASSLGGGGKDNSPLHF	TGTGCCAGCAGCTTGGGGGGCGGGGGGAAAGATAATTCACCCCTCCACTTT
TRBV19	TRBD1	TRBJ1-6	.	CASRARQGGYNSPLHF	TGTGCCAGTAGGGCCCGACAGGGCGGCTATAATTCACCCCTCCACTTT
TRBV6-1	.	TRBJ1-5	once	CASSETYNQPQHF	TGTGCCAGCAGTGAAACCTACAATCAGCCCCAGCATTTT
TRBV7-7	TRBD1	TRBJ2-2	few	CASSPRGQGTGELFF	TGTGCCAGCAGCCCCCGGGGACAGGGGACCGGGGAGCTGTTTTTT
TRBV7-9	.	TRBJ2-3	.	CASSSRAGSKLTDTQYF	TGTGCCAGCAGCTCTAGGGCGGGGTCTAAGCTCACAGATACGCAGTATTTT
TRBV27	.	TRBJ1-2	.	CASSPGTPIYGYTF	TGTGCCAGCAGCCCGGGGACACCGATCTATGGCTACACCTTC
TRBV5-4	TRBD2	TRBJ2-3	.	CASSPLAGMSTDTQYF	TGTGCCAGCAGCCCGCTAGCGGGGATGTCCACAGATACGCAGTATTTT
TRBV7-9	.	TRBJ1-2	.	CASSPTKRGQIDGYTF	TGTGCCAGCAGCCCGACCAAACGGGGACAAATTGATGGCTACACCTTC
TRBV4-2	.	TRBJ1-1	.	CASSRSIGQSNTEAFF	TGTGCCAGCAGCCGATCAATCGGACAGTCGAACACTGAAGCTTTCTTT
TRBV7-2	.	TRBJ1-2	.	CASSLGFAAGYGYTF	TGTGCCAGCAGCTTAGGATTCGCGGCAGGGTATGGCTACACCTTC
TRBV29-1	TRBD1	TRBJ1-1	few	CSVNRGRNTEAFF	TGCAGCGTTAACAGGGGGCGGAACACTGAAGCTTTCTTT
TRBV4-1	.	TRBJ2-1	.	CASSQEGVARARNEQFF	TGCGCCAGCAGCCAAGAAGGGGTGGCCAGGGCCAGGAATGAGCAGTTCTTC
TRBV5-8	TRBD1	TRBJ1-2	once	CASSFPGTGDYGYTF	TGTGCCAGCAGCTTCCCCGGGACAGGGGACTATGGCTACACCTTC
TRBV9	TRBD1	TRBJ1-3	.	CASSVGQGTGTIYF	TGTGCCAGCAGCGTCGGACAGGGGACAGGCACCATATATTTT
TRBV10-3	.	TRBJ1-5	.	CAISESGEGNQPQHF	TGTGCCATCAGTGAGTCTGGTGAGGGAAATCAGCCCCAGCATTTT
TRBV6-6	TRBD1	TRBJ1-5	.	CASSDPQGTEQPQHF	TGTGCCAGCAGTGACCCACAGGGGACGGAGCAGCCCCAGCATTTT